A single sample gave rise to the 26 T cell receptor beta chains below, sequenced in a study of CD8 T cells in Susac syndrome. RNA amounts of 0.5 to 1 ug underwent reverse transcription with random hexamers. TCRdb reprocessed the immunoSEQ multiplex PCR reads with MiXCR, giving one entry per CDR3 protein. This sample has 80,000 or so distinct CDR3 sequences, with about 92% found just once. Sequences were obtained from CD4+ T cells from PBMCs. The receptors were sampled from a human donor with Susac syndrome.

The chain carries TRBV4-2 and TRBJ2-7; D remains unclear. Germline lookup yields CDR1 LGHNA and CDR2 YNFKEQ. CDR3 length equals 15 residues. With 0 bases removed from V and 2 bases from J, the gap between germline ends came to 11 bases. Here the CDR3 reads CASSQEAGLPYEQYF. CDR3 nucleotide sequence: TGTGCCAGCAGCCAAGAAGCCGGCCTGCCCTACGAGCAGTACTTC.

The rearrangement joins TRBV5-6 to TRBJ2-7; 7 bases map to TRBD1. J lost 9 bases, V lost 4 bases, and 10 bases had no gene match. CDR3 length equals 13 residues. Germline V gene data show CDR1 as SGHDT and CDR2 as YYEEEE. CDR3 protein: CASSARQGFVQYF. Written as DNA, the CDR3 is TGTGCCAGCAGCGCGCGACAGGGTTTCGTGCAGTACTTC.

This clonotype was detected only once. The chain recombines TRBV24-1 with TRBJ2-7, with a tentative D call TRBD2 (5 bases). Germline V gives CDR1 KGHDR, CDR2 SFDVKD. Trimming pared 8 bases from V and 0 bases from J, leaving 31 bases between. The CDR3 covers 20 residues. CDR3 amino acids: CATTELGNSDLPTRSYEQYF. The CDR3 bases are TGTGCCACCACTGAACTAGGAAACTCCGATCTACCGACCCGCTCCTACGAGCAGTACTTC.

CDR3 DNA: TGTGCCAGCTCACCACCGGAAGACACTGAAGCTTTCTTT. This sequence encodes CASSPPEDTEAFF. The chain joins TRBV18 to TRBJ1-1; D not resolved. The germline V gene encodes CDR1 KGHSH and CDR2 LQKENI. The CDR3 totals 13 residues. The V end lost 0 bases, the J end lost 3 bases, and 5 bases lay between the germline ends.

This chain joins TRBV20-1 and TRBJ2-5, with D hard to call. Trimming stripped 6 bases from V and 6 bases from J, with 8 bases between. The germline gives CDR1 DFQATT, CDR2 SNEGSKA (reference sequence). The CDR3 runs 10 residues. The CDR3 DNA follows: TGCAGTGCCCCTCGCCAGACCCAGTACTTC. Amino acids: CSAPRQTQYF.

The rearrangement links TRBV6-2 or TRBV6-3 to TRBJ2-3, with D maybe TRBD2 (6 bases). The germline V gene encodes CDR1 MNHEY and CDR2 SVGEGT. The CDR3 spans 16 residues. Trimming stripped 4 bases from V and 1 base from J, with 15 bases between. The CDR3 nucleotides are TGTGCCAGCAGTTTCCTTGGACTACGACGCACAGATACGCAGTATTTT. Translation gives CASSFLGLRRTDTQYF.

J is TRBJ2-6 and V is TRBV5-1; D might be TRBD1 (6 bases). The CDR3 is made up of 17 amino acids. V lost 4 bases to trimming and J lost 0 bases, with 14 bases between them. Germline V gives CDR1 SGHRS, CDR2 YFSETQ. The CDR3 coding sequence is TGCGCCAGCAGCCTGGCAGGGGAGTCCTCTGGGGCCAACGTCCTGACTTTC. Protein: CASSLAGESSGANVLTF.

This rearrangement joins TRBV7-6 to TRBJ2-7; possible D gene TRBD1, 6 bases. Germline assignment: CDR1 SGHVS and CDR2 FNYEAQ. This CDR3 spans 14 amino acids. V lost 6 bases and J lost 2, with 14 bases in between. The CDR3 nucleotides are TGTGCCAGCAGAAAGGACAGTTCTACCTACGAGCAGTACTTC. Translated: CASRKDSSTYEQYF.

V and J are TRBV6-2 or TRBV6-3 and TRBJ1-2; TRBD1 might be the D (5 bases). V shed 2 bases and J shed 4 bases, with 14 bases lying between them. Per the germline V gene, CDR1 is MNHEY and CDR2 is SVGEGT. There are 15 residues in the CDR3. The CDR3 DNA follows: TGTGCCAGCAGTTACGGGACGGTGGACCTCTATGGCTACACCTTC. Residues: CASSYGTVDLYGYTF.

This chain joins TRBV3-1 and TRBJ1-5, with D maybe TRBD1 (6 bases). CDR1 and CDR2 from the germline V gene are LGHDT and YNNKEL (reference sequence). V lost 4 bases and J 0 bases, leaving 10 bases between the germline ends. This CDR3 spans 15 amino acids. The CDR3 here is CASSPGQYSNQPQHF. In DNA, the CDR3 is TGTGCCAGCAGCCCAGGACAGTATAGCAATCAGCCCCAGCATTTT.

V gene TRBV4-2 combines with J gene TRBJ2-2, with a weak D call TRBD1 (6 bases). Trimming stripped 2 bases from V and 1 base from J, with 8 bases between. The CDR3 loop spans 15 amino acids. Germline assignment: CDR1 LGHNA and CDR2 YNFKEQ. The CDR3 reads CASSQPGQNTGELFF. The CDR3 DNA follows: TGTGCCAGCAGCCAACCGGGACAGAACACCGGGGAGCTGTTTTTT.

This rearrangement joins TRBV20-1 to TRBJ2-2; D is ambiguous. The CDR3 is 13 residues long. Germline V gene data show CDR1 as DFQATT and CDR2 as SNEGSKA (reference sequence). Trimming cost V 0 bases and J 3 bases, with 5 bases left between them. CDR3 protein: CSAREVDTGELFF. CDR3 coding DNA: TGCAGTGCTAGAGAAGTAGACACCGGGGAGCTGTTTTTT.

The sample holds one count of this clonotype. The chain combines TRBV24-1 with TRBJ2-1; perhaps TRBD1 as D (5 bases). The CDR3 consists of 16 residues. Germline-derived CDR1 and CDR2 are KGHDR and SFDVKD. Trimming pared 9 bases from V and 4 bases from J, leaving 21 bases between. The chain's CDR3 is CATGSRLAQGYNEQFF. In DNA form, the CDR3 reads TGTGCCACCGGTTCCAGGCTCGCCCAGGGATACAATGAGCAGTTCTTC.

The chain links TRBV6-1 to TRBJ2-5, with D unclear. This CDR3 spans 16 amino acids. Trimming shortened V by 2 bases and J by 1 base, and 14 bases separated the two germline ends. The V gene's germline CDR1 is MNHNS and CDR2 SASEGT. The CDR3 loop reads CASSEPQASSQETQYF. Here the CDR3 DNA reads TGTGCCAGCAGTGAACCCCAAGCGAGCAGCCAAGAGACCCAGTACTTC.

This chain joins TRBV12-3 or TRBV12-4 and TRBJ1-6, with 8 bases matching TRBD1. V shed 5 bases, J shed 6 bases, and the junction held 3 bases outside the gene matches. The CDR3 is 14 residues long. CDR3 residues: CASSTTGGNSPLHF. CDR3 DNA: TGTGCCAGCAGTACCACAGGGGGTAATTCACCCCTCCACTTT.

The gene calls are TRBV12-3 or TRBV12-4 and TRBJ2-7, with TRBD2 identical over 7 bases. The V segment lost 5 bases and the J segment 1 base; nucleotides outside the gene matches: 5. CDR3 size: 14 residues. The CDR3: CASSTGTTSYEQYF. The CDR3 DNA reads TGTGCCAGCAGTACCGGGACTACATCCTACGAGCAGTACTTC.

The chain carries TRBV6-1 and TRBJ2-1, with TRBD2 identical over 15 bases. The V segment lost 6 bases and the J segment 0 bases; nucleotides outside the gene matches: 6. The CDR3 runs to 18 residues. CDR1 and CDR2 (germline): MNHNS, SASEGT. The CDR3: CASRGLAGGLSSYNEQFF. DNA for the CDR3: TGTGCCAGCAGAGGACTAGCGGGAGGGTTAAGCTCCTACAATGAGCAGTTCTTC.

The V and J genes are TRBV14 and TRBJ2-7; 11 nucleotides match TRBD2. This CDR3 contains 15 residues. Germline trimming cut 3 bases from V and 7 bases from J; bases unmatched to any gene: 8. Germline V lookup: CDR1 SGHDN, CDR2 FVKESK. CDR3 sequence (DNA): TGTGCCAGCAGCCAGACTAGCGGGATTCGAAGGGAGCAGTACTTC. This gives the protein CASSQTSGIRREQYF.

The chain couples TRBV12-2 to TRBJ1-2. TRBV12-2 is classified as a pseudogene. This CDR3 is 16 amino acids long. The CDR3: CASRLSPHSPNYGYTF. The DNA for the CDR3 is TGTGCAAGTCGCTTAAGCCCGCACTCTCCTAACTATGGCTACACCTTC.

V gene TRBV18 combines with J gene TRBJ1-3; D is unresolved. The V gene lost 3 bases and the J gene lost 2 bases, with 11 bases spanning the gap. This CDR3 contains 15 residues. The germline V gene has CDR1 KGHSH and CDR2 LQKENI. CDR3 coding DNA: TGTGCCAGCTCACCTAGCGGAGGGACTGGAAACACCATATATTTT. Amino acid sequence: CASSPSGGTGNTIYF.

The rearrangement joins TRBV28 to TRBJ2-6, with D unclear. Germline loops: CDR1 MDHEN, CDR2 SYDVKM. The CDR3 is 13 residues long. V was clipped by 9 bases and J by 2 bases, with 8 bases between them. CDR3 in DNA: TGTGCCAGTACACCCGCTGGGGCCAACGTCCTGACTTTC. This translates into CASTPAGANVLTF.

V usage is TRBV5-1 and J usage is TRBJ2-7; 8 nucleotides agree with TRBD2. This CDR3 comprises 14 residues. Germline V lookup: CDR1 SGHRS, CDR2 YFSETQ. V dropped 4 bases and J dropped 7; count of bases not matched to a gene: 10. The CDR3 sequence: CASSPPGGAGEQYF. CDR3 in DNA: TGCGCCAGCAGCCCCCCGGGGGGGGCTGGAGAGCAGTACTTC.

The V and J genes are TRBV28 and TRBJ1-3; the D gene is possibly TRBD1 (5 bases). The germline V gene has CDR1 MDHEN and CDR2 SYDVKM. This CDR3 spans 11 amino acids. V was trimmed by 3 bases and J by 11 bases, leaving 8 bases between them. This CDR3 reads CASSLGQPIYF. The CDR3 nucleotides are TGTGCCAGCAGTTTGGGGCAACCCATATATTTT.

This chain connects TRBV13 to TRBJ1-2, with a possible D match to TRBD1 (6 bases). V was clipped by 2 bases and J by 3 bases, with 13 bases between them. CDR1 and CDR2 (germline): PRHDT, FYEKMQ (reference sequence). The CDR3 consists of 15 residues. The CDR3 sequence is CASSLSQGRHYGYTF. The CDR3 region has the DNA TGTGCCAGCAGCTTATCACAGGGTCGACACTATGGCTACACCTTC.

This clonotype is a singleton in its sample. J is TRBJ1-6 and V is TRBV18; TRBD1 matches at 7 bases. V lost 1 base and J lost 5; bases outside the gene matches: 2. The CDR3 has 15 amino acids. The germline V gene encodes CDR1 KGHSH and CDR2 LQKENI. CDR3 sequence reads: CASSPQGADNSPLHF. The CDR3 nucleotides are TGTGCCAGCTCACCACAGGGGGCTGATAATTCACCCCTCCACTTT.

This chain joins TRBV30 and TRBJ1-1; D unresolved. The CDR3 contains 11 residues. Trimming shortened V by 3 bases and J by 5 bases, and 7 bases separated the two germline ends. Per germline, CDR1 GTSNPN and CDR2 SVGIG (reference sequence). The CDR3 DNA follows: TGTGCCTGGAGGGAAGGTACTGAAGCTTTCTTT. It translates to CAWREGTEAFF.